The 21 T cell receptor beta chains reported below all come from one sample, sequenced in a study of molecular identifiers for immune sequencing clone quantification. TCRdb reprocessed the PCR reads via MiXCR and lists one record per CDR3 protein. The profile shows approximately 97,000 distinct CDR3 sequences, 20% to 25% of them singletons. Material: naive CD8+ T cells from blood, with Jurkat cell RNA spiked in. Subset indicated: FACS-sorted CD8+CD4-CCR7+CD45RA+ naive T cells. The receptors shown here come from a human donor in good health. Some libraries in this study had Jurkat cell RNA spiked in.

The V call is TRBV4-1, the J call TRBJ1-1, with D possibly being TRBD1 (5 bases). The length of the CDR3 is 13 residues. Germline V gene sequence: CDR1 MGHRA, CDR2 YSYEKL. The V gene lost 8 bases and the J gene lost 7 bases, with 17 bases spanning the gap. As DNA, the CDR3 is TGCGCCAGCGGCCGGACCGACAGCTTTGAAGCTTTCTTT. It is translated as CASGRTDSFEAFF.

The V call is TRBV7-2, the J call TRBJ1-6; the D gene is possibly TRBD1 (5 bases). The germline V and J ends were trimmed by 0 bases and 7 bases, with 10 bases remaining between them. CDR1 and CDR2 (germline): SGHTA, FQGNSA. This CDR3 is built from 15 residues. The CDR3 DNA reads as TGTGCCAGCAGCTTAGCCGGGGACTTGAATTCACCCCTCCACTTT. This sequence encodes CASSLAGDLNSPLHF.

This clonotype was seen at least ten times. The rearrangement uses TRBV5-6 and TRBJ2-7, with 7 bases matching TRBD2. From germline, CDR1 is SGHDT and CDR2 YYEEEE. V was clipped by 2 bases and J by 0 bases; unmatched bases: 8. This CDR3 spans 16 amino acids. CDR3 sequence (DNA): TGTGCCAGCAGCTTAGCGGGGACGAGGAGCTCCTACGAGCAGTACTTC. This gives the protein CASSLAGTRSSYEQYF.

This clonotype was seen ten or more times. In nucleotides, the CDR3 is TGTGCCAGCAGTGGCGTAGTCGGGGGCAAGTCCTACGAGCAGTACTTC. It translates to CASSGVVGGKSYEQYF. The gene calls are TRBV2 and TRBJ2-7; the D call may be TRBD1 or TRBD2 (6 bases each). Germline assignment: CDR1 SNHLY and CDR2 FYNNEI. Trimming stripped 4 bases from V and 1 base from J, with 17 bases between. This CDR3 has 16 residues.

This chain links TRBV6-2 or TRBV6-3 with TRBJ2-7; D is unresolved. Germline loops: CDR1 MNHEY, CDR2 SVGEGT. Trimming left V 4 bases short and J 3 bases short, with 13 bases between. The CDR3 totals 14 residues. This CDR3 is CASSSGDGYYEQYF. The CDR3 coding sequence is TGTGCCAGCAGTTCCGGAGACGGATACTACGAGCAGTACTTC.

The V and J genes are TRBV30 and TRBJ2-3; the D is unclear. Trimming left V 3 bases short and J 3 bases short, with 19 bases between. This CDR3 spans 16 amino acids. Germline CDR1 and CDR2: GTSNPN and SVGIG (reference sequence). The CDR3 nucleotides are TGTGCCTGGAGCTTCGTAGCCTCCCTGACAACAGATACGCAGTATTTT. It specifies CAWSFVASLTTDTQYF.

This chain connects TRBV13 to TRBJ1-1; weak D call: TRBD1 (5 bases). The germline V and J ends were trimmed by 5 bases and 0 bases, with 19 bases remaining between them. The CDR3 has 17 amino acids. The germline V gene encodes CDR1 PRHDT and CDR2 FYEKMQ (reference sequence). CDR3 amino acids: CASSSRGELIMNTEAFF. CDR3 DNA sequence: TGTGCCAGCAGCAGCCGGGGGGAACTTATCATGAACACTGAAGCTTTCTTT.

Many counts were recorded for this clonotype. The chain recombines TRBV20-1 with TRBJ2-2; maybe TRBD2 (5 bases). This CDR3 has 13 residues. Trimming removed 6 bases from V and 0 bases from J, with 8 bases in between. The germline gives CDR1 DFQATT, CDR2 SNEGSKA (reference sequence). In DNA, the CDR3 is TGCAGTGCATACGGGGCGAACACCGGGGAGCTGTTTTTT. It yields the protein CSAYGANTGELFF.

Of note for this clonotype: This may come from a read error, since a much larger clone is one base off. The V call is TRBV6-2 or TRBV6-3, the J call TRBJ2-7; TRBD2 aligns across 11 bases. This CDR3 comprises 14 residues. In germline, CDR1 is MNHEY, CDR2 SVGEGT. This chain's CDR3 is CASTPSGGTYEQCF. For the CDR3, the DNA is TGTGCCAGCACCCCTAGCGGGGGGACCTACGAGCAGTGCTTC.

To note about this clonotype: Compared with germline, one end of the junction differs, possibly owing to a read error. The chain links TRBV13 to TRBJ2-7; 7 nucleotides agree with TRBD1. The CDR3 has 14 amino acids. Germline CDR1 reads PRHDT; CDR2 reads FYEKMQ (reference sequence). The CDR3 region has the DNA TGTGCCAGCAGCCCGGGACAGAGCTCCTGCGAGCAGTACTTC. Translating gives CASSPGQSSCEQYF.

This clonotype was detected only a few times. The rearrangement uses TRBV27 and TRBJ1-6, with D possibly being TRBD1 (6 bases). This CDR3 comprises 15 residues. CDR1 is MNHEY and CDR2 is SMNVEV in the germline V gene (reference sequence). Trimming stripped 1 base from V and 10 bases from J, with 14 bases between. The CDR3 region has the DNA TGTGCCAGCAGTTTATTGGGGGGCCGCCAATCACCCCTCCACTTT. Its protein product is CASSLLGGRQSPLHF.

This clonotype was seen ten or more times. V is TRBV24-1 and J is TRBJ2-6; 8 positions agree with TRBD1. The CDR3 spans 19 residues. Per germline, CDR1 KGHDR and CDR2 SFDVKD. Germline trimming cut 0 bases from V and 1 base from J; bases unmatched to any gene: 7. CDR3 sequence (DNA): TGTGCCACCAGTGATTTGCGGGCGGACAGGGAATCTGGGGCCAACGTCCTGACTTTC. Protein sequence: CATSDLRADRESGANVLTF.

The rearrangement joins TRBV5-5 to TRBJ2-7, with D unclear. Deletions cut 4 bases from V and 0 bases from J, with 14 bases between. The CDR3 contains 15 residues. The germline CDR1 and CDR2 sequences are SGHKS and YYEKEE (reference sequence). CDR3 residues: CASSVLLSPSYEQYF. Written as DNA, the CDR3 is TGTGCCAGCAGCGTACTCCTTTCGCCCTCCTACGAGCAGTACTTC.

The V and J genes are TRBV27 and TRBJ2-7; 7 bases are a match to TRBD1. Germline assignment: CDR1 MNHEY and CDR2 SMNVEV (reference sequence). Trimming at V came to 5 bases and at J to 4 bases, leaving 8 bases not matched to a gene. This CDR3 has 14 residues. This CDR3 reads CASSPGQSYYEQYF. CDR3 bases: TGTGCCAGCAGTCCGGGACAGAGCTATTACGAGCAGTACTTC.

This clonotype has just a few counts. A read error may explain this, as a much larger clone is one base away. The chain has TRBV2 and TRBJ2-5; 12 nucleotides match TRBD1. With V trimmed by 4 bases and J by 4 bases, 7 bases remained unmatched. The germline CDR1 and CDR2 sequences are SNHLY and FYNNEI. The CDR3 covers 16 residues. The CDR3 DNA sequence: TGTGCCAGCAGTGTGGGACAGGGGGCCGGCACAGAGACCCAGTACTTC. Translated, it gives CASSVGQGAGTETQYF.

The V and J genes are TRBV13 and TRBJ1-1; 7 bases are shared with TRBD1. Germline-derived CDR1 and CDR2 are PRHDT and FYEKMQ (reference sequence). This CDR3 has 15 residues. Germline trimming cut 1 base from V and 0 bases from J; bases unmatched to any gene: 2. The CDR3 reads CASSLDRGMNTEAFF. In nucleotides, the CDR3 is TGTGCCAGCAGCTTAGACAGGGGTATGAACACTGAAGCTTTCTTT. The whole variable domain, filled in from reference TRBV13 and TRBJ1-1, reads AAGVIQSPRHLIKEKRETATLKCYPIPRHDTVYWYQQGPGQDPQFLISFYEKMQSDKGSIPDRFSAQQFSDYHSELNMSSLELGDSALYFCASSLDRGMNTEAFFGQGTRLTVV.

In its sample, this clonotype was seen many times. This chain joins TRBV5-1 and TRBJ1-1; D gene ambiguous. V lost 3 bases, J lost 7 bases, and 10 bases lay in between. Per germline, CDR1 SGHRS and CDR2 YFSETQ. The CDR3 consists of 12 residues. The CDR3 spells CASSSIADEAFF. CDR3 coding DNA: TGCGCCAGCAGCTCCATTGCGGATGAAGCTTTCTTT.

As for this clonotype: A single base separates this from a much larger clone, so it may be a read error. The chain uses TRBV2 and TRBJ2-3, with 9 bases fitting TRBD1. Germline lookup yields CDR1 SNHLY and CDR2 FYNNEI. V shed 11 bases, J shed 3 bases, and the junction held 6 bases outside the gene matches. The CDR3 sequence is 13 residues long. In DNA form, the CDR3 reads TGTGCCGGCCGGGACAGGGCGACAGATACGCAGTATTTT. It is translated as CAGRDRATDTQYF.

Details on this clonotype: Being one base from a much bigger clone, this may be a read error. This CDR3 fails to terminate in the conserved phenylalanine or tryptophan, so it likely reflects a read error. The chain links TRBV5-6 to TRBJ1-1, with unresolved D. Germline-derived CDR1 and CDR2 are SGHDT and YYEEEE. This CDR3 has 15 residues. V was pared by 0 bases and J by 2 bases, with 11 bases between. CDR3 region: CASSLGAVVNTEAFL. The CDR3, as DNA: TGTGCCAGCAGCTTGGGGGCGGTCGTTAACACTGAAGCTTTCCTT.

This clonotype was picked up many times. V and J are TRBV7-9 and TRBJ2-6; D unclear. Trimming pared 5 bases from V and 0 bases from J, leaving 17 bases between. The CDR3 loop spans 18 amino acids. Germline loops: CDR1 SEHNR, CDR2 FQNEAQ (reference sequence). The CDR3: CASSQIVTPLSGANVLTF. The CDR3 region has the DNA TGTGCCAGCAGCCAAATCGTAACCCCTCTCTCTGGGGCCAACGTCCTGACTTTC.

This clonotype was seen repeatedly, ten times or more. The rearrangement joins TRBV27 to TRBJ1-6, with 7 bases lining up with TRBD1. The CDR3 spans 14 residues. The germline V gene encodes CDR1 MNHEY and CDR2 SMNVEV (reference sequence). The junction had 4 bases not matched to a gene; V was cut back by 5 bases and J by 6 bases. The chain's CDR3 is CASSPGTANSPLHF. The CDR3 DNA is TGTGCCAGCAGTCCCGGGACAGCTAATTCACCCCTCCACTTT.